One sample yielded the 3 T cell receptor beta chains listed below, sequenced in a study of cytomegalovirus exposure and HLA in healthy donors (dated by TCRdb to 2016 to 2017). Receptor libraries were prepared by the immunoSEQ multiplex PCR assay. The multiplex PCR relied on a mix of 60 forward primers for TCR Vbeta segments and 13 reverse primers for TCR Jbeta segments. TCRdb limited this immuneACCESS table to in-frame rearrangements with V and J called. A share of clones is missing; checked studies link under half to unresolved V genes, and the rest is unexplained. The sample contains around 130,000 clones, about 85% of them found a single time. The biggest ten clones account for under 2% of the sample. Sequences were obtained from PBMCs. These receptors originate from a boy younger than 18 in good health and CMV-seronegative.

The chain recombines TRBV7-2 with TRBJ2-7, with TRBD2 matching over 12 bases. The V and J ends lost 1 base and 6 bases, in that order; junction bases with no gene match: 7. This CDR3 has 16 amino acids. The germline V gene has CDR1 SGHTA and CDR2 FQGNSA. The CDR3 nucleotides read TGTGCCAGCAGCTTAGACGGACTAGCGGGACAGATCGAGCAGTACTTC. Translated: CASSLDGLAGQIEQYF.

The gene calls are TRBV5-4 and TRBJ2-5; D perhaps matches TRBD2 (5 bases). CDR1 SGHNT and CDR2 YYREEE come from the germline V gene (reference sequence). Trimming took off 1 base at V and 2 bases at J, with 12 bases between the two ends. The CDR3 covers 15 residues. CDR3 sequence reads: CASSLKGRDQETQYF. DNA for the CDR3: TGTGCCAGCAGCTTGAAGGGCCGGGATCAAGAGACCCAGTACTTC.

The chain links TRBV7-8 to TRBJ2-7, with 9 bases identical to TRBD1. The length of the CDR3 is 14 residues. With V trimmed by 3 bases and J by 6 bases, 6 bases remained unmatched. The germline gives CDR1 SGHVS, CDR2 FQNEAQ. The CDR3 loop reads CASSFRGQGSEQYF. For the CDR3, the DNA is TGTGCCAGCAGCTTCAGGGGACAGGGAAGCGAGCAGTACTTC.